This is a list of T cell receptor beta chains from one sample in a study of blood T cell repertoires in COVID-19. Some clones are missing from TCRdb's copy, which holds only in-frame ones; the method was immunoSEQ multiplex PCR. The table lists approximately 170,000 clones, approximately 79% of them singletons. Material for sequencing was peripheral blood. These TCRs come from a woman of 80 years or more with acute or convalescent COVID-19. Each CDR3 is given without its conserved first and last residue.

V: TRBV3-1/TRBV3-2
J: TRBJ1-3
CDR3: ASSRTQGFGNTIY

V: TRBV5-1
J: TRBJ2-3
CDR3: ASSLDRGPDTQY

V: TRBV5-6
J: TRBJ2-1
CDR3: ASSLPSSYNEQF

V: TRBV3-1/TRBV3-2
J: TRBJ2-5
CDR3: ASSPKLETQY

V: TRBV9
J: TRBJ2-5
CDR3: ASSVDVGVYQETQY

V: TRBV7-2
J: TRBJ2-4
CDR3: ASSLGGGPKNIQY

V: TRBV30
J: TRBJ1-2
CDR3: AWRWGLANYGYT

V: TRBV28
J: TRBJ2-7
CDR3: ASSTPGQGAYEQY

V: TRBV7-9
J: TRBJ2-2
CDR3: ASSLVAANTGELF

V: TRBV2
J: TRBJ1-1
CDR3: ASSGIGSTEAF

V: TRBV7-2
J: TRBJ2-3
CDR3: ASSLNSGNEGDTQY

V: TRBV2
J: TRBJ2-1
CDR3: ASSELAGGRNEQF

V: TRBV21-1
J: TRBJ2-7
CDR3: ASSKSAVGEQY

V: TRBV10-1
J: TRBJ2-5
CDR3: ASSDPGRETQY

V: TRBV11-3
J: TRBJ2-5
CDR3: ASSLSQGGTQY

V: TRBV5-1
J: TRBJ1-1
CDR3: ASSLGGKREAF

V: TRBV20-1
J: TRBJ2-5
CDR3: SASDIATQETQY

V: TRBV19
J: TRBJ2-1
CDR3: ASSLRTGGDNEQF

V: TRBV9
J: TRBJ1-4
CDR3: ASSPSPRGANEKLF

V: TRBV6-5
J: TRBJ1-3
CDR3: ASSLLPGNTIY

V: TRBV5-1
J: TRBJ1-6
CDR3: ASSRTDNSPLH

V: TRBV5-1
J: TRBJ2-3
CDR3: ASSRYRGDTDTQY

V: TRBV29-1
J: TRBJ1-2
CDR3: SVEDIGWTGFGYT

V: TRBV5-1
J: TRBJ1-4
CDR3: ASRGDRSNEKLF

V: TRBV10-3
J: TRBJ2-2
CDR3: AIREWQDTGELF

V: TRBV21-1
J: TRBJ1-1
CDR3: ASSNGTARINTEAF

V: TRBV2
J: TRBJ1-1
CDR3: ASRTGPMNTEAF

V: TRBV6-4
J: TRBJ2-1
CDR3: ASSVEAGGYNEQF

V: TRBV10-2
J: TRBJ1-5
CDR3: ASSGVGPTNQPQH

V: TRBV20-1
J: TRBJ2-7
CDR3: SAQFGEQY